The present T cell receptor beta chain was sequenced within a study of blood T cell repertoires in COVID-19. The repertoire was sequenced with immunoSEQ multiplex PCR; TCRdb's copy has only in-frame clones and lacks some. Here the sample spans approximately 200,000 clones, approximately 86% being singletons. The V and J ends lost 1 base and 5 bases, in that order; junction bases with no gene match: 4. The CDR3 runs 15 residues. CDR1 is SGHVS and CDR2 is FNYEAQ in the germline V gene. This sequence was found in a woman under 40 who had been exposed to COVID-19. The rearrangement links TRBV7-6 to TRBJ2-1, with TRBD1 identical over 8 bases. The sequencing sample was made of PBMCs or T cells enriched from blood (not recorded which). The DNA for the CDR3 is TGTGCCAGCAGCTTAGAGTGGACAGGGAACAATGAGCAGTTCTTC. Residues: CASSLEWTGNNEQFF.